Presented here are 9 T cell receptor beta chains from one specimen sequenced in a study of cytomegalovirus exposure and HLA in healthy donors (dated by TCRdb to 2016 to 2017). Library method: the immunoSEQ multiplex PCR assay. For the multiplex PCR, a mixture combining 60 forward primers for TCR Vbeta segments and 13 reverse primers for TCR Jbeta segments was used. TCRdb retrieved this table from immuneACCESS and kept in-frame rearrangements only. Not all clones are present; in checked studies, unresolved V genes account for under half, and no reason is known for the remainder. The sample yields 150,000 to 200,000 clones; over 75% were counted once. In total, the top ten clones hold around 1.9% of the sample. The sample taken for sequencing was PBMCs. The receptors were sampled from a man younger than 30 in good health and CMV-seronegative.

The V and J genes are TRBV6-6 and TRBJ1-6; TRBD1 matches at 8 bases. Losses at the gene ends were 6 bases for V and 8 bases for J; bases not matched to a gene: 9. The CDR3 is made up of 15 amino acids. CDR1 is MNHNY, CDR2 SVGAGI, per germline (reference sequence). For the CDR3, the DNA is TGTGCCAGCAGACTAGGACAGGGCGGAGATTCACCCCTCCACTTT. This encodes CASRLGQGGDSPLHF.

CDR3 residues: CATSIPRGGNQPQHF. Written as DNA, the CDR3 is TGTGCCACCAGCATCCCCAGGGGGGGCAATCAGCCCCAGCATTTT. V gene TRBV15 combines with J gene TRBJ1-5; 7 positions match TRBD1. J was trimmed by 2 bases and V by 4 bases; bases with no gene match: 5. The CDR3 sequence is 15 residues long. Germline values: CDR1 LNHNV, CDR2 YYDKDF (reference sequence).

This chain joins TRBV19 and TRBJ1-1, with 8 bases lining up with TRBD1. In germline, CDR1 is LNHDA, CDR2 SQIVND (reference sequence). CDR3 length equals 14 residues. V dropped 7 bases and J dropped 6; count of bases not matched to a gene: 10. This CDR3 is CASNQDRGRPEAFF. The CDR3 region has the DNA TGTGCCAGTAACCAAGACAGGGGCCGCCCTGAAGCTTTCTTT. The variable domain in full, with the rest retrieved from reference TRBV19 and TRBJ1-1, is DGGITQSPKYLFRKEGQNVTLSCEQNLNHDAMYWYRQDPGQGLRLIYYSQIVNDFQKGDIAEGYSVSREKKESFPLTVTSAQKNPTAFYLCASNQDRGRPEAFFGQGTRLTVV.

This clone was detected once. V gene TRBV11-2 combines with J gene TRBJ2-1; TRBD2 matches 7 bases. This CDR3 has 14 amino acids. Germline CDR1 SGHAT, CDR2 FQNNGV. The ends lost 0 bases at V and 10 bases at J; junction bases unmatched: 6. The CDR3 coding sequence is TGTGCCAGCAGCTTAGAACGGGGGGTGGGCGAGCAGTTCTTC. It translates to CASSLERGVGEQFF.

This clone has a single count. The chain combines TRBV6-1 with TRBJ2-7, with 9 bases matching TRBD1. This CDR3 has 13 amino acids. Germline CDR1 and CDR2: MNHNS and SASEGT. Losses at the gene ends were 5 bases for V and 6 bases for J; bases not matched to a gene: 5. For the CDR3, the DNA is TGTGCCAGCAGTTCACAGGGGGCCGCCGAGCAGTACTTC. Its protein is CASSSQGAAEQYF.

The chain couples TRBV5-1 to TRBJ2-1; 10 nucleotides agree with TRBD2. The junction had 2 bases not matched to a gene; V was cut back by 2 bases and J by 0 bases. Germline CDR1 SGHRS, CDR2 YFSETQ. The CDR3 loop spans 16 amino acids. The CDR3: CASSFPSGSSYNEQFF. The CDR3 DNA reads TGCGCCAGCAGCTTTCCTAGCGGGAGCTCCTACAATGAGCAGTTCTTC.

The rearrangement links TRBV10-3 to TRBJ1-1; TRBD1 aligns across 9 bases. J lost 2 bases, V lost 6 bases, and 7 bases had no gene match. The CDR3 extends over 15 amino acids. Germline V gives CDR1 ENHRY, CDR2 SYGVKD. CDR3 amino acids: CAIRTGGYTNTEAFF. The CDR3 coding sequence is TGTGCCATCAGAACAGGGGGCTACACTAACACTGAAGCTTTCTTT.

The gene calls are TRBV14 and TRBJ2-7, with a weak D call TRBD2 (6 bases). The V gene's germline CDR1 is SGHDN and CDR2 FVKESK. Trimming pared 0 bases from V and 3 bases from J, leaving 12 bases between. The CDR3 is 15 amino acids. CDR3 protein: CASSQENAGIYEQYF. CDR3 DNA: TGTGCCAGCAGCCAAGAAAATGCGGGAATCTACGAGCAGTACTTC.

CDR3 sequence reads: CASRPPTSGVAGELFF. The CDR3 nucleotides read TGTGCCAGCAGGCCCCCTACTAGTGGAGTCGCCGGGGAGCTGTTTTTT. The J gene is TRBJ2-2, the V gene TRBV5-8, with TRBD2 as a possible D gene (5 bases). Germline lookup yields CDR1 SGHTS and CDR2 YDEGEE. The CDR3 length is 16 residues. Trimming left V 5 bases short and J 6 bases short, with 20 bases between.